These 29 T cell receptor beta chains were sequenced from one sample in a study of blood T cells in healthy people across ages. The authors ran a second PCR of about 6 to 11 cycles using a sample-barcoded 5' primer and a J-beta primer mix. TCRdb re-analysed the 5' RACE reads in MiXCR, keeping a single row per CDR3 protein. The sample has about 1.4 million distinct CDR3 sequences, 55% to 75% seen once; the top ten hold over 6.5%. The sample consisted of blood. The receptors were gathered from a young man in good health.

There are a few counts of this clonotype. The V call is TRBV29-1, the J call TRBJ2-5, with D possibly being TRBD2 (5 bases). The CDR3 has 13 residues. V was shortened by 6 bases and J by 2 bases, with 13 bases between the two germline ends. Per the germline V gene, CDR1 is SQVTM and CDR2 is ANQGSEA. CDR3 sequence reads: CSVTRRVQETQYF. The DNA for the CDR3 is TGCAGCGTGACCCGGCGGGTACAAGAGACCCAGTACTTC.

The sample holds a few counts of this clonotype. Here the CDR3 DNA reads TGTGCCACCAGCCCAGAGTTGACTAGCGGGCGGATTACAGATACGCAGTATTTT. Its translation: CATSPELTSGRITDTQYF. V is TRBV15 and J is TRBJ2-3; 10 bases align to TRBD2. This CDR3 spans 18 amino acids. J lost 3 bases, V lost 5 bases, and 14 bases had no gene match. Germline lookup yields CDR1 LNHNV and CDR2 YYDKDF (reference sequence).

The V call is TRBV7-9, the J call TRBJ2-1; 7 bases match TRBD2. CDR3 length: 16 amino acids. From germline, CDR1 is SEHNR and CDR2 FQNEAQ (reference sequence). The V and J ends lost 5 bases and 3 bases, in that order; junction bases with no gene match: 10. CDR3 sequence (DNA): TGTGCCAGCAGCCCGAGGTTGGGGGGGGACTACAATGAGCAGTTCTTC. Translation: CASSPRLGGDYNEQFF.

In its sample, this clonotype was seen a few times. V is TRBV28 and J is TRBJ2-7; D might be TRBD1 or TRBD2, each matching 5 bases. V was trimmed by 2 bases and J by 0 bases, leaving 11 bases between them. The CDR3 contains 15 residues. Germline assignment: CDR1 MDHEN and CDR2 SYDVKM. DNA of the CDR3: TGTGCCAGCAGTTTAATTGCAGGGAGCTCCTACGAGCAGTACTTC. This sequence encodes CASSLIAGSSYEQYF.

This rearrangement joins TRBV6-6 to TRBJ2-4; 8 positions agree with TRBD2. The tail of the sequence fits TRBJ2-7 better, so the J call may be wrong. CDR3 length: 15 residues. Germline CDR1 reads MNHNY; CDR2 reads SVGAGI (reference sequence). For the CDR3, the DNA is TGTGCCAGCAGTTATTTAGCGGGAAGGGCTTACGAGCAGTACTTC. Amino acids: CASSYLAGRAYEQYF.

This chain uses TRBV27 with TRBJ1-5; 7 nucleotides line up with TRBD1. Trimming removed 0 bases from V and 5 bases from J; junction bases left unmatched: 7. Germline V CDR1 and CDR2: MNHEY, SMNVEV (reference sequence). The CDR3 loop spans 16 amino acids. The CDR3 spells CASSLSVTGLYQPQHF. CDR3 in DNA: TGTGCCAGCAGTTTATCCGTGACAGGGCTGTATCAGCCCCAGCATTTT.

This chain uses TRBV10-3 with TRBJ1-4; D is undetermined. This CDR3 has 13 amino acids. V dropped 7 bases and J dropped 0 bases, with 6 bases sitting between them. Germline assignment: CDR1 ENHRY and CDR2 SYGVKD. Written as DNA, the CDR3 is TGTGCCATCAAGGGAGCAACTAATGAAAAACTGTTTTTT. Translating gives CAIKGATNEKLFF.

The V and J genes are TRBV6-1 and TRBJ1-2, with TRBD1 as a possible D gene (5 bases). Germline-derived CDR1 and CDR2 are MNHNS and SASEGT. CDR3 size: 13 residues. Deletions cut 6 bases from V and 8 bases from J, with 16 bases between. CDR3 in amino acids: CASRNQGRGGYTF. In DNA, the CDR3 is TGTGCCAGCAGGAACCAGGGAAGAGGCGGCTACACCTTC.

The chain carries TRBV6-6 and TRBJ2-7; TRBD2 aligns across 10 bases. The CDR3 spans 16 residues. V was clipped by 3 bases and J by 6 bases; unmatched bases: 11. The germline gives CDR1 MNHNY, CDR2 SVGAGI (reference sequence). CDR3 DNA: TGTGCCAGCAGTTATGGGCTAGCGGGAGTTGGGCGCGAGCAGTACTTC. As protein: CASSYGLAGVGREQYF.

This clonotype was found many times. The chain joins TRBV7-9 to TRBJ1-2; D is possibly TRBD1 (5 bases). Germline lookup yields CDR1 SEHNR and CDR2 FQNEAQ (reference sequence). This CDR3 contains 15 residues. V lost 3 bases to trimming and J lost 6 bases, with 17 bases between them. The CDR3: CASSFRDRVLDGYTF. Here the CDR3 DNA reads TGTGCCAGCAGCTTTCGAGACAGAGTTCTGGATGGCTACACCTTC.

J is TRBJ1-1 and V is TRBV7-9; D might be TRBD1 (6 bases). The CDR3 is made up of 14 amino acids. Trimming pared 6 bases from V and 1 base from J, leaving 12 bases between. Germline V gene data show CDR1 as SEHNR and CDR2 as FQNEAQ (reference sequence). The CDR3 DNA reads TGTGCCAGCAGACCAGGGGTGGGGAACACTGAAGCTTTCTTT. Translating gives CASRPGVGNTEAFF.

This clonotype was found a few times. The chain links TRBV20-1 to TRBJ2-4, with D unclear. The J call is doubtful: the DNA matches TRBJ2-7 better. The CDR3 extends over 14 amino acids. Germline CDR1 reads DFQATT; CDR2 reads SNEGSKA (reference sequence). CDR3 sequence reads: CSARDRNGRYEQYF. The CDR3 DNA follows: TGCAGTGCTAGAGACAGGAACGGACGGTACGAGCAGTACTTC.

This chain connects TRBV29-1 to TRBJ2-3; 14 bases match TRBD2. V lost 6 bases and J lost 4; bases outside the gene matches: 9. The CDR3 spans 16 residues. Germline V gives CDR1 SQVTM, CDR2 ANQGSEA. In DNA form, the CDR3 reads TGCAGCGTAGACAGTCAGGGACTAGCGGGAGCAGATACGCAGTATTTT. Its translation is CSVDSQGLAGADTQYF.

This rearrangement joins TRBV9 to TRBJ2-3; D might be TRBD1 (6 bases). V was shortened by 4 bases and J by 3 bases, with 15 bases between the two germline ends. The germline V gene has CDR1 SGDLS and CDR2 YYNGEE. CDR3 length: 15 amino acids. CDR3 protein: CASSLGQLPTDTQYF. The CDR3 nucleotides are TGTGCCAGCAGCCTAGGACAGCTACCTACAGATACGCAGTATTTT. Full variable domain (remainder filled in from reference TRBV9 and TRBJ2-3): DSGVTQTPKHLITATGQRVTLRCSPRSGDLSVYWYQQSLDQGLQFLIQYYNGEERAKGNILERFSAQQFPDLHSELNLSSLELGDSALYFCASSLGQLPTDTQYFGPGTRLTVL.

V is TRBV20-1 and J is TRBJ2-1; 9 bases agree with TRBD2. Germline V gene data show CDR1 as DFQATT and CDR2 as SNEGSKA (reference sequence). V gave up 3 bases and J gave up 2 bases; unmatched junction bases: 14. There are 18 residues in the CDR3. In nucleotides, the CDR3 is TGCAGTGCTAGGGCGAGGCGGGAGGGGGGCGGGGCCTACAATGAGCAGTTCTTC. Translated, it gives CSARARREGGGAYNEQFF.

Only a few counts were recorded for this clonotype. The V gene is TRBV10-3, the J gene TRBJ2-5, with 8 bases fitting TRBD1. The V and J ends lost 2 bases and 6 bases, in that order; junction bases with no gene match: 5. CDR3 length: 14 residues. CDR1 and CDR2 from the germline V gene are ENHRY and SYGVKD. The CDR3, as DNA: TGTGCCATCAGTGAGAAAACAGGGGGGCAGACCCAGTACTTC. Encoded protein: CAISEKTGGQTQYF.

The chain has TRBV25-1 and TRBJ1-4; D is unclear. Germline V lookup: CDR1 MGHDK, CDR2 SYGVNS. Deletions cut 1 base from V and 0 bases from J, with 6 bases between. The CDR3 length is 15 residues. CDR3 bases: TGTGCCAGCAGTGAATTCGGGACAACTAATGAAAAACTGTTTTTT. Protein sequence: CASSEFGTTNEKLFF.

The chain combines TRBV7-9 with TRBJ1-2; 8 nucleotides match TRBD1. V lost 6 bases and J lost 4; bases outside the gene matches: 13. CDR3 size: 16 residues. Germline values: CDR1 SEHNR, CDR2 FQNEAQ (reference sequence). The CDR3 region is CASSLGAAGGIYGYTF. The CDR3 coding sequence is TGTGCCAGCAGTTTGGGGGCCGCAGGGGGCATCTATGGCTACACCTTC.

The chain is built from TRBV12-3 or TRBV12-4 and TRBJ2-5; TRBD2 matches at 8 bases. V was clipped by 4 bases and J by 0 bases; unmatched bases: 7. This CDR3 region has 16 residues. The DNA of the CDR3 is TGTGCCAGCAGTTACGGGAGGGGCCAGTACCAAGAGACCCAGTACTTC. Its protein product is CASSYGRGQYQETQYF.

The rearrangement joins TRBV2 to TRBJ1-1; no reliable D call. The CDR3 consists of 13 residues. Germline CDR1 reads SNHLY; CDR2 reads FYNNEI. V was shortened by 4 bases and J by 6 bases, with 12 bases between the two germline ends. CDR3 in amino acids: CASSGQVIAEAFF. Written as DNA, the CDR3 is TGTGCCAGCAGTGGCCAGGTGATTGCTGAAGCTTTCTTT.

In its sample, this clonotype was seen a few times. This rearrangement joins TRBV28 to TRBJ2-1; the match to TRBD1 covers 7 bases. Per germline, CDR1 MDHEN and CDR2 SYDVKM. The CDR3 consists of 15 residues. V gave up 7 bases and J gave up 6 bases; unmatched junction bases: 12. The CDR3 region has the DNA TGTGCCAGCACCCGACAGGGATGGAGAGGCAATGAGCAGTTCTTC. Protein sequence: CASTRQGWRGNEQFF.

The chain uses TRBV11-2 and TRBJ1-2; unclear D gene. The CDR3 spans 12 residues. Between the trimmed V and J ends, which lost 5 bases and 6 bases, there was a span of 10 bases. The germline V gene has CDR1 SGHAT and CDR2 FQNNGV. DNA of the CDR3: TGTGCCAGCAGCCCCCGTATTGATGGCTACACCTTC. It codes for CASSPRIDGYTF. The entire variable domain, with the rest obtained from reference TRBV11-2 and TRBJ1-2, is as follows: EAGVAQSPRYKIIEKRQSVAFWCNPISGHATLYWYQQILGQGPKLLIQFQNNGVVDDSQLPKDRFSAERLKGVDSTLKIQPAKLEDSAVYLCASSPRIDGYTFGSGTRLTVV.

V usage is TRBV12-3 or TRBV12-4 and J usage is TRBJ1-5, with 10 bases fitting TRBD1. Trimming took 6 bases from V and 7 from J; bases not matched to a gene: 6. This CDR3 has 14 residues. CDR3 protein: CASSATGGEQPQHF. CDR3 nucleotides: TGTGCCAGCAGCGCGACAGGGGGCGAACAGCCCCAGCATTTT.

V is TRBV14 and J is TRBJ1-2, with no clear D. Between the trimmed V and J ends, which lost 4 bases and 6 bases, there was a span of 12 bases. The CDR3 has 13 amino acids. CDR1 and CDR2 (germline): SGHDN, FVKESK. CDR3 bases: TGTGCCAGCAGCCCCATACGAGGGAATGGCTACACCTTC. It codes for CASSPIRGNGYTF.

DNA for the CDR3: TGTGCCAGCAGTAAACTCCAAACGAACACCGGGGAGCTGTTTTTT. The encoded protein is CASSKLQTNTGELFF. This chain uses TRBV6-2 or TRBV6-3 with TRBJ2-2; D not certain. Trimming took 5 bases from V and 0 from J, leaving 10 bases between them. CDR1 and CDR2 (germline): MNHEY, SVGEGT. The CDR3 has 15 residues.

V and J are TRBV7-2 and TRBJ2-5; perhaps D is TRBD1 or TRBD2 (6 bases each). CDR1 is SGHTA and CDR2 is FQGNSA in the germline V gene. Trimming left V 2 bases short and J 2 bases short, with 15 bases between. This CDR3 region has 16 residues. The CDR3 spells CASSLPAGGPQETQYF. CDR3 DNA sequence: TGTGCCAGCAGCTTACCAGCTGGGGGGCCACAAGAGACCCAGTACTTC.

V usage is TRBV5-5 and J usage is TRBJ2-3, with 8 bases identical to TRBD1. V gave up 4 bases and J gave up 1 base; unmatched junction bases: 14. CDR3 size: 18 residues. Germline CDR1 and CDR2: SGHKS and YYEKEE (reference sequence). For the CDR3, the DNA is TGTGCCAGCAGCCCAGGACAGGGTGTGGGGCTTCGCACAGATACGCAGTATTTT. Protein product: CASSPGQGVGLRTDTQYF.

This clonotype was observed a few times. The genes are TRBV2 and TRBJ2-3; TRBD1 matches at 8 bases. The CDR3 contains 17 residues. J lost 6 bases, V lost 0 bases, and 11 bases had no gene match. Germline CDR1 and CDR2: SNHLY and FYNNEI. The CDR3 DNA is TGTGCCAGCAGTGAAGCTCGGGACAGGTGTTCTACCGATACGCAGTATTTT. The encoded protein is CASSEARDRCSTDTQYF.

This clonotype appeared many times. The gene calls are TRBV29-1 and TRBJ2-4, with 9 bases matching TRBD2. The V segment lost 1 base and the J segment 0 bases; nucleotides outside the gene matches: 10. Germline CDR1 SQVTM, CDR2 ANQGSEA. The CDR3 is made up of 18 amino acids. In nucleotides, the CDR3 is TGCAGCGTTGAAGTCTCGCGGGGGGGCACCAAAGCCAAAAACATTCAGTACTTC. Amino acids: CSVEVSRGGTKAKNIQYF.